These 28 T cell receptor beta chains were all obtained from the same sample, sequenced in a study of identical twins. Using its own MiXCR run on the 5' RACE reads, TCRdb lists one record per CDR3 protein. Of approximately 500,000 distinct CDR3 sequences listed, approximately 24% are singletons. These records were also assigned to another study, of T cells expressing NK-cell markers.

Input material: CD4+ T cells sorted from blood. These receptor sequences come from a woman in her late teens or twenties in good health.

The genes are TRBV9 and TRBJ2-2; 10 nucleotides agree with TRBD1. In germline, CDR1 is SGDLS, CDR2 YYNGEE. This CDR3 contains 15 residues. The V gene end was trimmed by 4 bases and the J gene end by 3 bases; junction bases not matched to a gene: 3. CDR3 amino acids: CASSRTGGYTGELFF. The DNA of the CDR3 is TGTGCCAGCAGCAGGACAGGGGGTTACACCGGGGAGCTGTTTTTT. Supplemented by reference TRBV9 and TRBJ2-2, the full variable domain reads DSGVTQTPKHLITATGQRVTLRCSPRSGDLSVYWYQQSLDQGLQFLIQYYNGEERAKGNILERFSAQQFPDLHSELNLSSLELGDSALYFCASSRTGGYTGELFFGEGSRLTVL.

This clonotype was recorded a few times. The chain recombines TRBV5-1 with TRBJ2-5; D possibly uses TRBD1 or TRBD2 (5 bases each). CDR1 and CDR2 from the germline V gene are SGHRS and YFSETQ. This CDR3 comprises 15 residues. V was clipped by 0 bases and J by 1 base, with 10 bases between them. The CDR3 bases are TGCGCCAGCAGCTTGGTTGGGACGACCCAAGAGACCCAGTACTTC. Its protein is CASSLVGTTQETQYF.

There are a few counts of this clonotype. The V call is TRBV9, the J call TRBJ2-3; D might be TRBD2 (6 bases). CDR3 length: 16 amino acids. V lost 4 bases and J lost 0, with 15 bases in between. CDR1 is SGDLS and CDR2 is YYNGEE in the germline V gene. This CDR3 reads CASSPRTIPSTDTQYF. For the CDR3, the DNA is TGTGCCAGCAGCCCTCGGACTATCCCTAGCACAGATACGCAGTATTTT.

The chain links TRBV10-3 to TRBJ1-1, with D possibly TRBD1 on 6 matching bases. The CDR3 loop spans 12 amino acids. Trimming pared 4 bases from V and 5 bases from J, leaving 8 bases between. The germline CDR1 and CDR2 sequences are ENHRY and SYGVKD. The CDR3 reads CAISADRTEAFF. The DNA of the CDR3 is TGTGCCATCAGTGCGGACAGAACTGAAGCTTTCTTT.

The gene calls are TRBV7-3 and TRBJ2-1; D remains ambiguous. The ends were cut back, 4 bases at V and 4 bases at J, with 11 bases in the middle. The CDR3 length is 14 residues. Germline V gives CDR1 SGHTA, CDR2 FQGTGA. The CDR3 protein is CASSYLPGYNEQFF. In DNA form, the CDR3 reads TGTGCCAGCAGCTACCTTCCCGGTTACAATGAGCAGTTCTTC.

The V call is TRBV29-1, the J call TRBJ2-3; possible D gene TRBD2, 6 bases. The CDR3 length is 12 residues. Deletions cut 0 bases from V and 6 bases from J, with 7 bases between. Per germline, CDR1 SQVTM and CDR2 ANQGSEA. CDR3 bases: TGCAGCGTTGAAGACGGAGGGGATACGCAGTATTTT. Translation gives CSVEDGGDTQYF.

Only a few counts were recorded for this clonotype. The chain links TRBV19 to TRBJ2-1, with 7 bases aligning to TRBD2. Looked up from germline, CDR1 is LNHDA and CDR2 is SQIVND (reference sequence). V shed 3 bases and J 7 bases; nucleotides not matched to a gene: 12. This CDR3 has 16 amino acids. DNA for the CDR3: TGTGCCAGTAGTATGACGGGGGAGGGCCTGTGGAATGAGCAGTTCTTC. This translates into CASSMTGEGLWNEQFF.

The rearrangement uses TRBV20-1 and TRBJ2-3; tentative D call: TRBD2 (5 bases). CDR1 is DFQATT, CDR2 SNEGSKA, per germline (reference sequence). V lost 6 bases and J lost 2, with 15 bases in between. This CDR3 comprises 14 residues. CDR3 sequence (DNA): TGCAGTGCAACACTAGGTTCCAACACAGATACGCAGTATTTT. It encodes CSATLGSNTDTQYF.

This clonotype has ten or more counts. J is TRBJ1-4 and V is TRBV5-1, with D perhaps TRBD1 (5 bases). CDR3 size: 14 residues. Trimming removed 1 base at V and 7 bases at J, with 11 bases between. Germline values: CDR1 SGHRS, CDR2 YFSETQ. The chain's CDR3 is CASSLTGGGEKLFF. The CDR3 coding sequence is TGCGCCAGCAGCTTGACAGGAGGAGGTGAAAAACTGTTTTTT.

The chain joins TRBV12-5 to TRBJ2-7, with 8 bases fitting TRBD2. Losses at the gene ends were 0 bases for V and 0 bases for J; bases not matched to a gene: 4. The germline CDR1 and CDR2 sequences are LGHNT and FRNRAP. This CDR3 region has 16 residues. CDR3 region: CASGLVRGTSSYEQYF. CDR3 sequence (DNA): TGTGCTAGTGGTTTGGTACGGGGGACTAGCTCCTACGAGCAGTACTTC.

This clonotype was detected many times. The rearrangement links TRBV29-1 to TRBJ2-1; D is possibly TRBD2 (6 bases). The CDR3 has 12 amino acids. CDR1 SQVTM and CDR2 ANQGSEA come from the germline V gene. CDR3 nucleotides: TGCAGAGCCTCTAGCGAATACAATGAGCAGTTCTTC. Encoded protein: CRASSEYNEQFF.

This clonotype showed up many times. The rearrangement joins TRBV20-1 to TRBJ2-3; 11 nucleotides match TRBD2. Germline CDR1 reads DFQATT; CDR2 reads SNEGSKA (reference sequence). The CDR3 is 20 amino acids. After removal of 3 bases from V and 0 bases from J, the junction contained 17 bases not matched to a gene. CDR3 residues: CSARALFGLAGSPSTDTQYF. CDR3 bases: TGCAGTGCTAGGGCCCTATTCGGACTAGCGGGCTCCCCTAGCACAGATACGCAGTATTTT.

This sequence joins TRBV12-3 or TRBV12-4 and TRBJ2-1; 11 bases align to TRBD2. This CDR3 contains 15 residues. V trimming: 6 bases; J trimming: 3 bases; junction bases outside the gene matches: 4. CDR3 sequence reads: CASRLLAGDYNEQFF. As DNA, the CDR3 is TGTGCCAGCAGGTTACTAGCGGGAGACTACAATGAGCAGTTCTTC.

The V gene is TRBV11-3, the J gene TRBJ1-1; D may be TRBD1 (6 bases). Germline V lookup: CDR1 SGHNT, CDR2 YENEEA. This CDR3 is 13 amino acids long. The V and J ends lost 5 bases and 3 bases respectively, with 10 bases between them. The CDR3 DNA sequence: TGTGCCAGCAGCCCACAGGGTCACACTGAAGCTTTCTTT. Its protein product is CASSPQGHTEAFF.

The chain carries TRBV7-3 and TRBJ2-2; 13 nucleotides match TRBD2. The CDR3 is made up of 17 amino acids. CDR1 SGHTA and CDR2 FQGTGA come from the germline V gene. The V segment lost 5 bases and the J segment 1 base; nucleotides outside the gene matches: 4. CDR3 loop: CASSKRLAGGNTGELFF. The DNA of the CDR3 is TGTGCCAGCAGCAAAAGACTAGCGGGGGGGAACACCGGGGAGCTGTTTTTT.

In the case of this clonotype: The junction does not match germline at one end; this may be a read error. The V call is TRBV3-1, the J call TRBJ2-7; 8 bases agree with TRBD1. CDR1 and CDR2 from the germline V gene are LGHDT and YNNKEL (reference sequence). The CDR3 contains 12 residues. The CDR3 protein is CASSFLTGAPSF. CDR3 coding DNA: TGTGCCAGCAGCTTCCTGACAGGGGCTCCCTCCTTC.

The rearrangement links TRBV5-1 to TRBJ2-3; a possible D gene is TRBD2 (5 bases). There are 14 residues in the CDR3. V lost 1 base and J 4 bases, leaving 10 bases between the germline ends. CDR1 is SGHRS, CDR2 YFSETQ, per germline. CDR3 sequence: CASSLIPGADTQYF. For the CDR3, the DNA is TGCGCCAGCAGCTTGATTCCCGGGGCAGATACGCAGTATTTT.

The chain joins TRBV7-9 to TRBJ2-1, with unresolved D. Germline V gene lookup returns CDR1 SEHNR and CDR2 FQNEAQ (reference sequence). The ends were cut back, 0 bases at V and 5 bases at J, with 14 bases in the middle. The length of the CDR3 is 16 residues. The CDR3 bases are TGTGCCAGCAGCTTAGCGCAAGGGTGGACGAACAATGAGCAGTTCTTC. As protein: CASSLAQGWTNNEQFF.

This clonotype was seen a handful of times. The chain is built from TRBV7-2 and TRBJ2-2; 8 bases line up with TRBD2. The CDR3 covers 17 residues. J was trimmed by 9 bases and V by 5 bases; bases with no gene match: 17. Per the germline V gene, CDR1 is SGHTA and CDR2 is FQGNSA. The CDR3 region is CASSPPGTSGMKRELFF. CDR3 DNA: TGTGCCAGCAGCCCCCCAGGCACTAGCGGTATGAAGAGGGAGCTGTTTTTT.

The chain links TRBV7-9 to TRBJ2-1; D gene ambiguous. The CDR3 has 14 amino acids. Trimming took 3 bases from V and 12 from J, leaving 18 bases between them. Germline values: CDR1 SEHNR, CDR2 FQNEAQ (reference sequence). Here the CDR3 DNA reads TGTGCCAGCAGCTTTTCCGGTATCTACAAGGGGCAGTTCTTC. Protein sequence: CASSFSGIYKGQFF.

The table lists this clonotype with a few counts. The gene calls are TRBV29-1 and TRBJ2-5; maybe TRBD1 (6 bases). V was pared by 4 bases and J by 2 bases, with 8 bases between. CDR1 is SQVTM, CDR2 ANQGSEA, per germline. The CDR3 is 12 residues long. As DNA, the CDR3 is TGCAGCGTTGTAACAGGGCAAGAGACCCAGTACTTC. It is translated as CSVVTGQETQYF.

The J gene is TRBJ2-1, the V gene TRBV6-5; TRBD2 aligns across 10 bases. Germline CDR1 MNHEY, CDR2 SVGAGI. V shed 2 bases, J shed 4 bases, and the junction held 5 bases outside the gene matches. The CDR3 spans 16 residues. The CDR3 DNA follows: TGTGCCAGCAGTTACCCTAGCGGGAGCGTATACAATGAGCAGTTCTTC. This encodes CASSYPSGSVYNEQFF.

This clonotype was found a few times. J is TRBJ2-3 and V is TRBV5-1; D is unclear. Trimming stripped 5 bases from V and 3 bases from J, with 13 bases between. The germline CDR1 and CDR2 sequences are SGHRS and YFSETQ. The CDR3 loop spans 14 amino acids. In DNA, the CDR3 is TGCGCCAGCAGGGGCGACCCTTCAACAGATACGCAGTATTTT. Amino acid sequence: CASRGDPSTDTQYF.

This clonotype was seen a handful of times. CDR3 in amino acids: CASSLYRHTGELFF. The CDR3 DNA is TGTGCCAGCAGCTTATACCGCCACACCGGGGAGCTGTTTTTT. V usage is TRBV7-9 and J usage is TRBJ2-2; D remains unclear. This CDR3 comprises 14 residues. The germline V gene has CDR1 SEHNR and CDR2 FQNEAQ (reference sequence). Deletions cut 2 bases from V and 3 bases from J, with 7 bases between.

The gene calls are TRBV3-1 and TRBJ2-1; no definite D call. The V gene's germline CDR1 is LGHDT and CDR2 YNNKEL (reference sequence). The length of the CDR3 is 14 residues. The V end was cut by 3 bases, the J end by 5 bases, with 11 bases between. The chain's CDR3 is CASSQSLSHNEQFF. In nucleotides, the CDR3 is TGTGCCAGCAGCCAGTCCTTATCCCACAATGAGCAGTTCTTC.

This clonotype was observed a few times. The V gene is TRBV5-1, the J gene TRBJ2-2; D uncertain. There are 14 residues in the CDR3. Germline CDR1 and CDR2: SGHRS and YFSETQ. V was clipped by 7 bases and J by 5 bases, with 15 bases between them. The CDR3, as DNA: TGCGCCAGCGGTGGGCCGGGCCGAACCGGGGAGCTGTTTTTT. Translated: CASGGPGRTGELFF.

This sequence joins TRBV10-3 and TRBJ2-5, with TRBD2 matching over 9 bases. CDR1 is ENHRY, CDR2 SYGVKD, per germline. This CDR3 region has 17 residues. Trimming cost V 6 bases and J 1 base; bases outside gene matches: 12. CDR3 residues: CAIRKGSGGPLQETQYF. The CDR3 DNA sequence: TGTGCCATCAGGAAAGGTAGCGGGGGCCCTCTCCAAGAGACCCAGTACTTC.

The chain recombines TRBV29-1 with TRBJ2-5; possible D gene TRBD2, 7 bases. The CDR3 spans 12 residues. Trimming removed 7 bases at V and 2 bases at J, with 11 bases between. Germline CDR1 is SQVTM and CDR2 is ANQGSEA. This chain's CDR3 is CSAAGAQETQYF. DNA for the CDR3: TGCAGCGCGGCGGGGGCTCAAGAGACCCAGTACTTC.